This T cell receptor beta chain comes out of a study of immune evolution from preneoplasia to lung adenocarcinoma. The CDR3 loop spans 16 amino acids. The germline gives CDR1 MDHEN, CDR2 SYDVKM. The junction had 7 bases not matched to a gene; V was cut back by 3 bases and J by 4 bases. Sequencing used immunoSEQ multiplex PCR; TCRdb keeps in-frame clones, though not all of them. The sample has over 30,000 clones; 60% to 75% are singletons. Study-wide results and limits: Top clone frequencies peaked in normal lung, apparently declining through invasive adenocarcinoma. Later-stage lesions seemingly showed higher T cell density and diversity than normal lung.

Concerning this clone: As yet, its antigen is unknown.

The source of this sequence is a person between 55 and 69 years old with lung adenocarcinoma. This rearrangement joins TRBV28 to TRBJ1-2; 11 bases agree with TRBD1. Sequencing was performed on FFPE invasive lung adenocarcinoma tissue. CDR3 in amino acids: CASSFYRTGGGYGYTF. CDR3 DNA: TGTGCCAGCAGTTTCTACCGGACAGGGGGCGGCTATGGCTACACCTTC.